The clone carrying this TCR beta chain was detected many times. The sample originates from a study of regulatory T cells in long-lasting Graves disease. Documented time point: newly diagnosed GD, antithyroid drugs for less than 3 months. Scientists built the TCR library using RNA that was extracted from PBMCs. Germline loops: CDR1 SGHAT, CDR2 FQNNGV. The CDR3 is 15 amino acids. V trimming: 5 bases; J trimming: 10 bases; junction bases outside the gene matches: 6. For TCR beta, libraries came from iRepertoire HTBI primers and Arm-PCR of CDR3 regions. Using its own MiXCR run on the multiplex PCR reads, TCRdb lists one record per CDR3 protein. In the table there are some 560,000 distinct CDR3 sequences, around 16% of which are singletons. These records were also assigned to another study, of T cells in Graves' hyperthyroidism and ophthalmopathy.

The sequences come from peripheral blood mononuclear cells (PBMCs), collected at new diagnosis, from a patient treated with antithyroid drugs. The clonotype originates from a middle-aged woman with Graves disease. The chain is built from TRBV11-2 and TRBJ2-1, with 15 bases identical to TRBD2. The CDR3 coding sequence is TGTGCCAGCAGCCCCGGACTAGCGGGGGGGCACGAGCAGTTCTTC. This gives the protein CASSPGLAGGHEQFF.